These T cell receptor beta chains were read from a single sample in a study of blood T cell repertoires in COVID-19. Profiling relied on immunoSEQ multiplex PCR, and the TCRdb table lists in-frame clones only, not all of them. The sample has roughly 150,000 clones, roughly three quarters seen once. Sample: peripheral blood. These receptors came from a man aged 45-65 years with active or convalescent COVID-19. The CDR3 runs from the conserved cysteine through the conserved F or W. Not every row has a clone size; where given, it reads once, few, many or a size class.

clone_size j_call v_call cdr3_aa
. TRBJ2-7 TRBV12-2 CASRLAPASGIFMSYEQYF
. TRBJ2-1 TRBV21-1 CAVPGQGNEQFF
. TRBJ2-5 TRBV5-6 CASSFSLGSQETQYF
once TRBJ2-6 TRBV24-1 CATSSRDGANVLTF
. TRBJ2-5 TRBV3-1/TRBV3-2 CASSSVTERGETQYF
. TRBJ2-7 TRBV29-1 CSVSRESYEQYF
. TRBJ1-5 TRBV19 CASSPDRQPQHF
. TRBJ1-4 TRBV7-6 CASSRGGPTNEKLFF
few TRBJ2-7 TRBV12-3/TRBV12-4 CASSFTGGYEQYF
. TRBJ1-2 TRBV7-9 CASSLGEAPNYGYTF
. TRBJ1-5 TRBV6-5 CASSSGVRQPQHF
. TRBJ1-1 TRBV5-1 CASRFTGEDTEAFF
. TRBJ1-3 TRBV10-3 CAISAGQEGNTIYF
. TRBJ1-1 TRBV5-1 CASSPAPGTPLGTEAFF
. TRBJ1-2 TRBV29-1 CSVRDSDSYGYTF
. TRBJ2-1 TRBV27 CASTRTSGREGEQFF
. TRBJ2-7 TRBV28 CASSQIGTSGYEQYF
. TRBJ2-5 TRBV6-5 CASSRFQETQYF
few TRBJ2-2 TRBV27 CASSSNPGQGGLFF
. TRBJ1-5 TRBV19 CASSIGRETNQPQHF
. TRBJ2-7 TRBV13 CASSSRLAGDFEQYF
many TRBJ1-5 TRBV6-5 CASKPDRYSNQPQHF
few TRBJ1-1 TRBV28 CASSLSSRDAYWTEAFF
. TRBJ2-3 TRBV28 CASSDAGQGTDTQYF
. TRBJ1-6 TRBV7-2 CASSSRQDSPLHF
. TRBJ2-5 TRBV7-3 CASSLQGRGETQYF
. TRBJ2-7 TRBV28 CASSLGGYYEQYF
. TRBJ2-1 TRBV28 CASSGVTSGKDEQFF
. TRBJ2-1 TRBV27 CASSYTTSGATYNEQFF
. TRBJ1-2 TRBV28 CASSLWPGGGYGYTF
. TRBJ2-7 TRBV2 CASRVGLAYEQYF
many TRBJ2-1 TRBV27 CASSFQDGGRDEQFF
few TRBJ2-7 TRBV3-1/TRBV3-2 CASSQRLAGGPGEQYF
once TRBJ2-1 TRBV27 CASSPGLAVPFNEQFF
. TRBJ2-1 TRBV29-1 CSVDMGQGISFF
. TRBJ1-5 TRBV28 CASSLAGVRNQPQHF
. TRBJ1-5 TRBV28 CASSLSPVRGNQPQHF
. TRBJ2-3 TRBV18 CASSRSSGSTDTQYF
. TRBJ2-2 TRBV11-3 CASSWGTGVRGELFF
. TRBJ2-7 TRBV7-8 CASSLGGVAGEQYF
. TRBJ2-2 TRBV28 CASSSPLRLAGGPGTGELFF